The rows below give T cell receptor beta chains drawn from one sample of a study of cytomegalovirus exposure and HLA in healthy donors. Some clones are missing from TCRdb's copy, which holds only in-frame ones; the method was immunoSEQ multiplex PCR. This table has some 110,000 clones, nearly 80% appearing once. The material sequenced was PBMCs. Receptor source: a man aged 55 to 70 in good health and CMV-seropositive. Both conserved end residues are part of each CDR3. A D gene is named only where the DNA matches it firmly. Clone sizes are given selectively: once, few, many, or a class where the clone is expanded.

j_call | v_call | clone_size | d_call | cdr3_aa | cdr3_nt
TRBJ1-1 | TRBV18 | once | . | CASSPAGGTEAFF | TGTGCCAGCTCACCGGCAGGCGGGACTGAAGCTTTCTTT
TRBJ1-4 | TRBV7-3 | few | TRBD1 | CAGADRDEKLFF | TGTGCCGGCGCGGACAGGGACGAAAAACTGTTTTTT
TRBJ2-2 | TRBV4-1 | . | . | CASSQDLTPWRGGELFF | TGCGCCAGCAGCCAAGACTTGACACCCTGGCGGGGCGGGGAGCTGTTTTTT
TRBJ1-6 | TRBV4-2 | . | TRBD1 | CASSQETGMGSPLHF | TGTGCCAGCAGCCAGGAGACAGGGATGGGTTCACCCCTCCACTTT
TRBJ1-2 | TRBV2 | . | . | CASSETASGGYTF | TGTGCCAGCAGTGAGACAGCTTCGGGCGGCTACACCTTC
TRBJ1-3 | TRBV9 | . | TRBD1 | CASSVRDRGPGNTIYF | TGTGCCAGCAGCGTCCGGGACAGGGGGCCTGGAAACACCATATATTTT
TRBJ2-3 | TRBV5-4 | . | TRBD2 | CASSLDGGGAKDTQYF | TGTGCCAGCAGCTTGGATGGCGGGGGGGCAAAAGATACGCAGTATTTT
TRBJ1-6 | TRBV21-1 | . | . | CASSKGPWGPSYNSPLHF | TGTGCCAGCAGCAAAGGACCCTGGGGGCCCTCCTATAATTCACCCCTCCACTTT
TRBJ2-1 | TRBV10-3 | . | TRBD1 | CAISGVGQGANEQFF | TGTGCCATCAGTGGGGTGGGACAGGGTGCCAATGAGCAGTTCTTC
TRBJ1-6 | TRBV4-2 | once | . | CASSQVGDSPLHF | TGTGCCAGCAGCCAAGTTGGAGATTCACCCCTCCACTTT
TRBJ2-1 | TRBV13 | . | TRBD1 | CASSLAEDRGDEQFF | TGTGCCAGCAGCTTAGCGGAGGACAGGGGAGATGAGCAGTTCTTC
TRBJ2-1 | TRBV6-5 | . | TRBD1 | CASSSGQGSYNEQFF | TGTGCCAGCAGTTCCGGACAGGGTTCCTACAATGAGCAGTTCTTC
TRBJ2-7 | TRBV6-5 | . | . | CASSPHREGEQYF | TGTGCCAGCAGTCCGCACAGGGAGGGCGAGCAGTACTTC
TRBJ1-1 | TRBV6-5 | . | TRBD1 | CASSHRGFGTEAFF | TGTGCCAGCAGCCACAGGGGGTTCGGCACTGAAGCTTTCTTT
TRBJ1-1 | TRBV27 | . | . | CASSPSGGRNTEAFF | TGTGCCAGCAGTCCGTCGGGGGGGAGAAACACTGAAGCTTTCTTT
TRBJ1-2 | TRBV7-2 | . | . | CASSSQGRLGYTF | TGTGCCAGCAGCTCGCAGGGCCGTCTTGGCTACACCTTC
TRBJ1-6 | TRBV19 | . | TRBD1 | CASSSLDRGYNSPLHF | TGTGCCAGTAGTTCTCTGGACAGGGGGTATAATTCACCCCTCCACTTT
TRBJ2-7 | TRBV10-2 | . | . | CASSEYGIPYEQYF | TGCGCCAGCAGTGAGTACGGGATACCCTACGAGCAGTACTTC
TRBJ2-2 | TRBV5-4 | . | TRBD2 | CASSMGGLAGAYTGELFF | TGTGCCAGCAGCATGGGGGGACTAGCGGGGGCCTACACCGGGGAGCTGTTTTTT
TRBJ1-2 | TRBV9 | . | TRBD1 | CASSGQGKNYGYTF | TGTGCCAGCAGCGGACAGGGGAAGAACTATGGCTACACCTTC
TRBJ1-1 | TRBV27 | few | TRBD1 | CASSRDRGGTEAFF | TGTGCCAGCAGTAGGGACAGGGGGGGAACTGAAGCTTTCTTT
TRBJ1-5 | TRBV30 | . | . | CAWSVRVSSNQPQHF | TGTGCCTGGAGTGTTCGGGTTTCTAGCAATCAGCCCCAGCATTTT
TRBJ2-3 | TRBV13 | once | TRBD2 | CASNGTSGGAGDTQYF | TGTGCCAGCAACGGGACTAGCGGGGGGGCGGGAGATACGCAGTATTTT
TRBJ1-1 | TRBV27 | . | . | CASRDSPMNTEAFF | TGTGCCAGCAGAGACAGCCCCATGAACACTGAAGCTTTCTTT
TRBJ1-3 | TRBV7-9 | . | . | CAGGLIDSGNTIYF | TGTGCCGGAGGGTTGATTGACTCTGGAAACACCATATATTTT
TRBJ1-4 | TRBV18 | few | . | CASSPPPREKLFF | TGTGCCAGCTCACCACCGCCCAGAGAAAAACTGTTTTTT
TRBJ2-7 | TRBV7-6 | . | TRBD1 | CASSTLGTGGYEQYF | TGTGCCAGCAGCACTTTGGGGACAGGGGGCTACGAGCAGTACTTC
TRBJ2-1 | TRBV4-3 | . | . | CASSPYWGRSSYNEQFF | TGCGCCAGCAGCCCCTATTGGGGGAGGAGCTCCTACAATGAGCAGTTCTTC
TRBJ1-2 | TRBV11-2 | . | . | CASSLEGDNYGYTF | TGTGCCAGCAGCTTAGAAGGGGATAACTATGGCTACACCTTC
TRBJ2-5 | TRBV7-6 | . | TRBD2 | CASSKEGSGGPGTQYF | TGTGCCAGCTCAAAGGAGGGTAGCGGGGGGCCGGGGACCCAGTACTTC
TRBJ2-5 | TRBV6-5 | few | . | CARAWGFQETQYF | TGTGCCAGGGCTTGGGGCTTCCAAGAGACCCAGTACTTC
TRBJ2-1 | TRBV7-7 | . | TRBD1 | CASSLGRGRMNEQFF | TGTGCCAGCAGCTTAGGCAGGGGGCGAATGAATGAGCAGTTCTTC
TRBJ1-2 | TRBV6-1 | . | TRBD1 | CASSERPGGSGYTF | TGTGCCAGCAGTGAACGGCCAGGGGGGTCTGGCTACACCTTC
TRBJ2-1 | TRBV7-8 | . | TRBD1 | CASSLAGQAIYNEQFF | TGTGCCAGCAGCTTAGCAGGACAGGCTATCTACAATGAGCAGTTCTTC
TRBJ1-2 | TRBV5-4 | . | . | CASSYDPSSGYTF | TGTGCCAGCAGCTACGACCCTAGCTCTGGCTACACCTTC
TRBJ1-5 | TRBV11-2 | few | . | CASSLQGFLDQPQHF | TGTGCCAGCAGCTTACAGGGATTTCTGGATCAGCCCCAGCATTTT
TRBJ1-5 | TRBV4-2 | . | . | CASSQTNRDTGSAQHF | TGTGCCAGCAGCCAAACCAACCGGGACACCGGATCAGCCCAGCATTTT
TRBJ2-5 | TRBV11-2 | . | TRBD2 | CASSLGSGGHQETQYF | TGTGCCAGCAGCTTAGGCAGCGGGGGCCACCAAGAGACCCAGTACTTC
TRBJ2-3 | TRBV7-3 | few | . | CASSSSAGSTDTQYF | TGTGCCAGCAGCTCCTCTGCGGGGAGCACAGATACGCAGTATTTT
TRBJ2-5 | TRBV19 | . | TRBD2 | CASRTGGSSETQYF | TGTGCCAGTAGGACGGGGGGATCATCGGAGACCCAGTACTTC
TRBJ1-1 | TRBV6-1 | . | . | CASSHTQGKGTEAFF | TGTGCCAGCAGTCATACACAGGGAAAGGGAACTGAAGCTTTCTTT
TRBJ1-2 | TRBV5-4 | . | TRBD1 | CASSPTGGNYGYTF | TGTGCCAGCAGCCCCACAGGGGGTAACTATGGCTACACCTTC
TRBJ2-1 | TRBV6-4 | . | . | CASAAGDTYNEQFF | TGTGCCAGCGCAGCTGGGGACACCTACAATGAGCAGTTCTTC
TRBJ2-7 | TRBV5-1 | . | TRBD1 | CASSLQGARNEQYF | TGCGCCAGCAGCTTACAGGGGGCGCGGAACGAGCAGTACTTC
TRBJ2-3 | TRBV5-4 | . | TRBD2 | CASSGGLAGGTDTQYF | TGTGCCAGCAGCGGGGGACTAGCGGGGGGCACAGATACGCAGTATTTT
TRBJ1-3 | TRBV28 | . | . | CASSLSRAGNTIYF | TGTGCCAGCAGTTTAAGCAGGGCCGGAAACACCATATATTTT
TRBJ1-1 | TRBV10-1 | few | TRBD1 | CASSEPGQGNTEAFF | TGCGCCAGCAGTGAGCCAGGACAGGGGAACACTGAAGCTTTCTTT
TRBJ1-1 | TRBV10-1 | . | . | CASNPLEAPGTEAFF | TGCGCCAGCAATCCCCTTGAGGCCCCGGGGACTGAAGCTTTCTTT
TRBJ2-7 | TRBV6-4 | . | TRBD1 | CASSEPGQGIYEQYF | TGTGCCAGCAGTGAGCCGGGACAGGGTATCTACGAGCAGTACTTC
TRBJ2-7 | TRBV19 | . | . | CASSIDPPPPDWLYF | TGTGCCAGTAGTATAGACCCCCCGCCTCCGGACTGGCTGTACTTC
TRBJ2-7 | TRBV7-2 | . | TRBD1 | CASSLIPGQLYEQYF | TGTGCCAGCAGCCTAATACCGGGACAGCTCTACGAGCAGTACTTC
TRBJ2-7 | TRBV2 | . | . | CASSGDNYEQYF | TGTGCCAGCAGTGGGGACAACTACGAGCAGTACTTC
TRBJ2-7 | TRBV30 | once | TRBD1 | CAWRGIPGQGAPPYEQYF | TGTGCCTGGAGGGGTATACCAGGACAGGGGGCGCCGCCCTACGAGCAGTACTTC
TRBJ2-2 | TRBV11-2 | . | TRBD1 | CASSSRQGSGELFF | TGTGCCAGCAGCTCCCGACAGGGCTCGGGGGAGCTGTTTTTT
TRBJ2-1 | TRBV5-4 | . | TRBD2 | CASSLGGGGAGGNEQFF | TGTGCCAGCAGCTTGGGTGGCGGGGGGGCAGGGGGGAATGAGCAGTTCTTC